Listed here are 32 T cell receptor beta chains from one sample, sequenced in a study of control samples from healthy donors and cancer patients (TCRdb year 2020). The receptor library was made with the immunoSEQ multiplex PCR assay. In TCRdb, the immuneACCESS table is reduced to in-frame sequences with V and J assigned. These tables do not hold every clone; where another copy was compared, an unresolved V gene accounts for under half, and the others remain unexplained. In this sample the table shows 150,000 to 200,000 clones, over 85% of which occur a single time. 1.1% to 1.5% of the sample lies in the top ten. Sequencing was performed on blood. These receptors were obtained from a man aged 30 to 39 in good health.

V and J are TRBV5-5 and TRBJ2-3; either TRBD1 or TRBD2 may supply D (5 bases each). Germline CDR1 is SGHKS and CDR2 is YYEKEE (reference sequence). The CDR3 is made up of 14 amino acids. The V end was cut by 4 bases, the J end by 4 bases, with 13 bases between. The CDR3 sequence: CASSDAGRSDTQYF. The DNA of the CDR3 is TGTGCCAGCAGCGATGCAGGGAGATCAGATACGCAGTATTTT.

The CDR3 reads CASSSRLSPLHF. CDR3 sequence (DNA): TGTGCCAGCAGCTCCAGGCTTTCACCCCTCCACTTT. This chain links TRBV11-2 with TRBJ1-6; D unclear. The V gene lost 4 bases and the J gene lost 9 bases, with 7 bases spanning the gap. Germline loops: CDR1 SGHAT, CDR2 FQNNGV. This CDR3 region has 12 residues.

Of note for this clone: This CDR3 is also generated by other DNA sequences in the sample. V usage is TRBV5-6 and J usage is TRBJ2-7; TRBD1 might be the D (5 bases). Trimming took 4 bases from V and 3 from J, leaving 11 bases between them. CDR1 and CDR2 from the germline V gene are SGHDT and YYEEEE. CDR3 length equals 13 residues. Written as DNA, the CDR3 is TGTGCCAGCAGCCCAGCCGACAGCTACGAGCAGTACTTC. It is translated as CASSPADSYEQYF. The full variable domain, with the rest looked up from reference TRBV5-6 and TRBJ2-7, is DAGVTQSPTHLIKTRGQQVTLRCSPKSGHDTVSWYQQALGQGPQFIFQYYEEEERQRGNFPDRFSGHQFPNYSSELNVNALLLGDSALYLCASSPADSYEQYFGPGTRLTVT.

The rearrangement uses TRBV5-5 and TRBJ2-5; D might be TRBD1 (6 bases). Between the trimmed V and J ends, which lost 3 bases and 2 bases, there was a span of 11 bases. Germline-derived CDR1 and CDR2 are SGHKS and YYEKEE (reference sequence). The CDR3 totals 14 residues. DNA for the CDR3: TGTGCCAGCAGCTCGAGGACAGTTCAAGAGACCCAGTACTTC. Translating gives CASSSRTVQETQYF.

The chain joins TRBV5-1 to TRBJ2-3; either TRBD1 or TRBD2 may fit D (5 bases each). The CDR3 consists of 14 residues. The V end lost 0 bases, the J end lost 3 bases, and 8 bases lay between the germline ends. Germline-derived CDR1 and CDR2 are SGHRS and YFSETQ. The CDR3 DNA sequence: TGCGCCAGCAGCTTGGGAGAGGGGACAGATACGCAGTATTTT. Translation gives CASSLGEGTDTQYF.

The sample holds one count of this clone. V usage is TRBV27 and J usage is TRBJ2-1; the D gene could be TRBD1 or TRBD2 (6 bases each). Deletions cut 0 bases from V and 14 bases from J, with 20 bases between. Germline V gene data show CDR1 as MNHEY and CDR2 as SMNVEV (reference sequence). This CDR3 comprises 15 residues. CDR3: CASSLSSTGPPGEFF. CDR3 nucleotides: TGTGCCAGCAGTTTATCCTCGACAGGTCCTCCGGGGGAGTTCTTC.

The CDR3 sequence: CASSLSLSGRGGGSNEQFF. CDR3 nucleotide sequence: TGTGCCAGCAGCTTGAGCCTTAGCGGGAGGGGAGGGGGCTCCAATGAGCAGTTCTTC. This chain uses TRBV11-2 with TRBJ2-1; TRBD2 matches 11 bases. Germline CDR1 and CDR2: SGHAT and FQNNGV. The CDR3 runs 19 residues. V was clipped by 3 bases and J by 6 bases; unmatched bases: 16.

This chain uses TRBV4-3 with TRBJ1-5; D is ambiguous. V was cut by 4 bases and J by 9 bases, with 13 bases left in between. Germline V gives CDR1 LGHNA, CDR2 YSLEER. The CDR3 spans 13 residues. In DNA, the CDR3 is TGCGCCAGCAGCCTCACTCTGGGAAGGCCCCAGCATTTT. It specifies CASSLTLGRPQHF.

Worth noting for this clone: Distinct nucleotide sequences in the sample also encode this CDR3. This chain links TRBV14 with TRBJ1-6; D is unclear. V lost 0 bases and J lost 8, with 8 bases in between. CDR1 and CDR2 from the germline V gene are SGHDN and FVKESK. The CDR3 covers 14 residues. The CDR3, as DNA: TGTGCCAGCAGCCAAGATCAAAGGTATTCACCCCTCCACTTT. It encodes CASSQDQRYSPLHF.

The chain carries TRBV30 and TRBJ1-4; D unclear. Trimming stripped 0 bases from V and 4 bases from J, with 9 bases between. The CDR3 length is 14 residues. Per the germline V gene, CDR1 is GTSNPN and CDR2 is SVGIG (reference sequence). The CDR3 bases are TGTGCCTGGAGTGTAGCTACCTTTAATGAAAAACTGTTTTTT. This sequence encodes CAWSVATFNEKLFF.

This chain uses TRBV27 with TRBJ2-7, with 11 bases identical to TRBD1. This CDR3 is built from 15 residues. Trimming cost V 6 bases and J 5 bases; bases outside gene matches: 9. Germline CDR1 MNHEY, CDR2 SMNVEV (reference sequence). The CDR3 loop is CASRNRTGGFNEQYF. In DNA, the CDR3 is TGTGCCAGCAGGAACAGGACAGGGGGCTTCAACGAGCAGTACTTC.

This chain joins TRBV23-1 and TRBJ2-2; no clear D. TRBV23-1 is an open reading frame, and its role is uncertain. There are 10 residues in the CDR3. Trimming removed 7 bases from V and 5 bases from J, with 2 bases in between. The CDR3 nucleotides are TGCGCCAGCACTACCGGGGAGCTGTTTTTT. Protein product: CASTTGELFF.

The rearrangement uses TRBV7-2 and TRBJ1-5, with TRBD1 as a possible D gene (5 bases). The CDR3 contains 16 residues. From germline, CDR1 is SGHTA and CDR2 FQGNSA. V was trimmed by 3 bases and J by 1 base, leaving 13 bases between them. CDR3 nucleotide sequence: TGTGCCAGCAGCTTGTATGGGACCGAAAGCAATCAGCCCCAGCATTTT. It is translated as CASSLYGTESNQPQHF.

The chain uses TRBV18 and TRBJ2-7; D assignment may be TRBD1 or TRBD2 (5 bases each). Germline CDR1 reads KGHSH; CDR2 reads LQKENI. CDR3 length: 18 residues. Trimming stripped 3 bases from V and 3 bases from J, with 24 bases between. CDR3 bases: TGTGCCAGCTCACCGCTCAAGTTGGGGGTGACGAGATACTACGAGCAGTACTTC. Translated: CASSPLKLGVTRYYEQYF.

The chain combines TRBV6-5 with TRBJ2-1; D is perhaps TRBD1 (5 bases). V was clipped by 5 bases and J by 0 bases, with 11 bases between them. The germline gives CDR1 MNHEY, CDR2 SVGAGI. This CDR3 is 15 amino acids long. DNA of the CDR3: TGTGCCAGCAGTCAACAGGAGAGCTCCTACAATGAGCAGTTCTTC. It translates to CASSQQESSYNEQFF.

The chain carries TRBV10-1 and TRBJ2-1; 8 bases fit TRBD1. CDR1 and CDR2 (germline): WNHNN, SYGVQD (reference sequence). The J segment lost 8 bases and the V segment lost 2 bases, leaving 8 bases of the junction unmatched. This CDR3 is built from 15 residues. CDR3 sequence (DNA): TGCGCCAGCAGTGAGGGAGGACAGGGTGGGGATGAGCAGTTCTTC. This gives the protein CASSEGGQGGDEQFF.

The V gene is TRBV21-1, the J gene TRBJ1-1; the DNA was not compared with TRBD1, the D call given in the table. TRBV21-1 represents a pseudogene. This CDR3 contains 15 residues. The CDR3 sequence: CASSMAGGSYTEAFF. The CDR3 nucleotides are TGTGCCAGCAGCATGGCAGGGGGCAGTTACACTGAAGCTTTCTTT.

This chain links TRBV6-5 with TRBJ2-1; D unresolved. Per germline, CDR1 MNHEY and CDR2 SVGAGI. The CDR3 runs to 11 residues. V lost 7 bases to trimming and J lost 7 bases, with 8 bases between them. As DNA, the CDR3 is TGTGCCAGCAAAAAAGGGAATGAGCAGTTCTTC. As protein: CASKKGNEQFF.

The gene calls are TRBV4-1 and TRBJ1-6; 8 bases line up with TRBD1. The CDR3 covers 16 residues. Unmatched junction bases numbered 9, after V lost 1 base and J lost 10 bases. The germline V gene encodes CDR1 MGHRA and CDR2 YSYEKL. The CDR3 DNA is TGCGCCAGCAGCCAAGGTATAGCAGGGGGCAGGTCACCCCTCCACTTT. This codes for CASSQGIAGGRSPLHF.

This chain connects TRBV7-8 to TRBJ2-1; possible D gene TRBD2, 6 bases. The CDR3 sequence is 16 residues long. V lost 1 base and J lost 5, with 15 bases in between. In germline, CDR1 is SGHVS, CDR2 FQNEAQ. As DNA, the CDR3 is TGTGCCAGCAGCTTAGTTGCGGGACCAACCCACAATGAGCAGTTCTTC. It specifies CASSLVAGPTHNEQFF.

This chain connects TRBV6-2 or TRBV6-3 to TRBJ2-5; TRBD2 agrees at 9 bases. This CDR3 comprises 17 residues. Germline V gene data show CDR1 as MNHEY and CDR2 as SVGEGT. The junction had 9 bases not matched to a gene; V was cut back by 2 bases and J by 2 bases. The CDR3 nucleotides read TGTGCCAGCAGTTACGGCCGCGGGGGGGGGACTCAAGAGACCCAGTACTTC. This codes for CASSYGRGGGTQETQYF.

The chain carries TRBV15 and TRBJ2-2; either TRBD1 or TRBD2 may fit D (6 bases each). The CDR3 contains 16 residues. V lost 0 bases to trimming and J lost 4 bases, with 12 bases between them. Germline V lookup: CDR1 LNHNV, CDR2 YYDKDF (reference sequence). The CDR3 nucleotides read TGTGCCACCAGCAGAGACACAGGGAGGATCACCGGGGAGCTGTTTTTT. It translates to CATSRDTGRITGELFF.

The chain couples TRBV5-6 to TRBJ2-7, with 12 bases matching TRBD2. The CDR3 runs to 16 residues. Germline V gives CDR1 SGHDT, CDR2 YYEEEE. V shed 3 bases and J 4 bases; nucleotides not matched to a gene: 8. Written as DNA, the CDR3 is TGTGCCAGCAGCTGGGGGTGGACTAGCGGGAAGTACGAGCAGTACTTC. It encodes CASSWGWTSGKYEQYF.

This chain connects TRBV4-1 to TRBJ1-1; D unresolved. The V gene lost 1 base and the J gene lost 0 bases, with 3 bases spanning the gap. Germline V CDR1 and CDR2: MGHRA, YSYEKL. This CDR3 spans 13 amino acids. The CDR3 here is CASSQVLNTEAFF. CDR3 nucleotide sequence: TGCGCCAGCAGCCAAGTCTTGAACACTGAAGCTTTCTTT.

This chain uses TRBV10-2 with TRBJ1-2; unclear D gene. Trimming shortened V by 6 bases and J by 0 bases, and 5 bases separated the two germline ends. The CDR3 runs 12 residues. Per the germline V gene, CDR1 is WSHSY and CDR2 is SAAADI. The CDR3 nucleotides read TGCGCCAGCAGCCAGACTAACTATGGCTACACCTTC. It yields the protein CASSQTNYGYTF.

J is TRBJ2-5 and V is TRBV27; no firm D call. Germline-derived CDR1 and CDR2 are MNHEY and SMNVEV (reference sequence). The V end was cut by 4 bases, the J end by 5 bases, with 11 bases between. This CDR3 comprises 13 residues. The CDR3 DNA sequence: TGTGCCAGCAGTTATGGCGCTTCGGAGACCCAGTACTTC. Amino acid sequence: CASSYGASETQYF.

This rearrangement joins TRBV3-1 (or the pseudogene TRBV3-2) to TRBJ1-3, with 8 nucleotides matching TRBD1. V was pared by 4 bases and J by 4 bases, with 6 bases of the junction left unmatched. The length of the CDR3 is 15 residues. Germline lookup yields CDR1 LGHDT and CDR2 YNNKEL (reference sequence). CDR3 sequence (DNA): TGTGCCAGCAGCCTTCGTGGACAGGGCGGAAACACCATATATTTT. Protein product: CASSLRGQGGNTIYF.

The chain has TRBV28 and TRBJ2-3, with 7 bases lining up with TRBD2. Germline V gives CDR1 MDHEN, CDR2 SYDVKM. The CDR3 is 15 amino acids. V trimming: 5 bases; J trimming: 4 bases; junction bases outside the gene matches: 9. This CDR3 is CASSHPPGRADTQYF. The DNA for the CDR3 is TGTGCCAGCAGTCACCCCCCAGGGAGGGCAGATACGCAGTATTTT.

This CDR3 is CASRSLGGRGGNTIYF. The CDR3 coding sequence is TGTGCCAGCAGATCTCTTGGGGGGCGAGGTGGAAACACCATATATTTT. This chain uses TRBV11-2 with TRBJ1-3, with a tentative D call TRBD1 (6 bases). Trimming cost V 6 bases and J 3 bases, with 18 bases left between them. The CDR3 is made up of 16 amino acids. In germline, CDR1 is SGHAT, CDR2 FQNNGV.

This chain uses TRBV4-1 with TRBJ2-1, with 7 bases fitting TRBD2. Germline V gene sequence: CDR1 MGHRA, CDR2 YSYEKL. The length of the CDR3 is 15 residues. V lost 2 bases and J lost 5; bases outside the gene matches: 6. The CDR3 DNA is TGCGCCAGCAGCCAAAGCGGGATGGTAAACAATGAGCAGTTCTTC. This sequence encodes CASSQSGMVNNEQFF.

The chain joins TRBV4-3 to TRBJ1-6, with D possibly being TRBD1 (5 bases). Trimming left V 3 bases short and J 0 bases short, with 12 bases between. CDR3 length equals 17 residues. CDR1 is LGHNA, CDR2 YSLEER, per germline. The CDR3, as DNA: TGCGCCAGCAGCCATACCAGGGCCAGCTCCTATAATTCACCCCTCCACTTT. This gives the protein CASSHTRASSYNSPLHF.

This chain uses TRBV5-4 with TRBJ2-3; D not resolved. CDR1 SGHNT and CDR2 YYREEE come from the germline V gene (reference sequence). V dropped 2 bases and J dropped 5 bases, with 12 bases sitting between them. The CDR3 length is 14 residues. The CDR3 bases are TGTGCCAGCAGCTTATTTTCTCCTGGAGATACGCAGTATTTT. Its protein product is CASSLFSPGDTQYF.